This TCR beta chain emerged from a study of Graves' ophthalmopathy and Graves' hyperthyroidism. About the research overall: Sampling took place at initial diagnosis, with peripheral blood obtained before any treatment.

The TCR beta CDR3 regions underwent amplification from RNA transcripts. After a first-round RT-PCR with HTBI primers, a second-round multiplex PCR was run. TCRdb analysed the multiplex PCR reads with MiXCR anew, one entry per CDR3 protein. The sample yields almost 750,000 distinct CDR3 sequences, roughly two fifths seen once. Of note for this clonotype: It is likely a read error, because the conserved phenylalanine at the end of the CDR3 is missing. No DNA is shown, since the ends of the CDR3 on it are uncertain; the CDR3 is the one TCRdb lists.

Per germline, CDR1 SNHLY and CDR2 FYNNEI. The CDR3 totals 10 residues, both ends included. Other autoimmune diseases, uncontrolled infections, pregnancy or lactation ruled patients out of participation. Out of about 10 ml of fresh peripheral blood, PBMCs were obtained. Source material: peripheral blood. This sequence was found in an adult man with Graves' ophthalmopathy. This sequence joins TRBV2 and TRBJ2-7; whether TRBD1, the table's D call, matches the DNA was not checked. The CDR3 spells CASSAKPTGT.